This T cell receptor (beta chain) stems from a study of CD8+ T cells in alopecia areata. Study results and caveats: Scalp and blood retained many expanded lesional clones during tofacitinib. Among patients, TCR sharing was less clear than in mice, a difference possibly due in part to HLA diversity in the patient population. Greater clonality was observed in lesional scalp samples, especially alopecia totalis/universalis, versus normal scalp. When scalp samples are sequenced, resident alphabeta T cells of normal skin are also captured.

Per germline, CDR1 LGHNA and CDR2 YNFKEQ. The junction had 6 bases not matched to a gene; V was cut back by 4 bases and J by 2 bases. This CDR3 is built from 16 residues. In regard to this clone: Its antigen is unknown.

RNA, once extracted, was reverse transcribed into cDNA for use as the sequencing template. Profiling relied on immunoSEQ multiplex PCR, and the TCRdb table lists in-frame clones only, not all of them. The sample has approximately 300,000 clones; roughly 50% are singletons. Treatment specified: oral pan-JAK inhibitor, 5-10 mg twice daily. V is TRBV4-2 and J is TRBJ2-5; 11 bases are a match to TRBD1. The receptor comes from a human donor with alopecia areata. The sequencing used CD4+ T cells sorted from blood, collected at week 24, from a patient treated with tofacitinib. CDR3 DNA sequence: TGTGCCAGCAGCCCAGAGGGGACAGGGGGACAAGAGACCCAGTACTTC. Protein sequence: CASSPEGTGGQETQYF.